The table lists the clone carrying this TCR beta chain with a count of one. What it binds is unknown. The sample is drawn from a study of CD8+CD57+ T cells in acquired aplastic anemia. Study-wide results and limits: Patients and controls had in common approximately 30 CD8+ CDR3 sequences.

The CDR3 is 15 amino acids. V dropped 5 bases and J dropped 0 bases, with 11 bases sitting between them. Germline V gene data show CDR1 as MNHEY and CDR2 as SVGAGI. Both TCR beta VDJ combination and CDR3 sequence profiling were carried out. Genomic DNA was the template for this profiling. MiXCR, run by TCRdb on the reads, gives a single entry per CDR3 protein. The sample has under 350,000 distinct CDR3 sequences, approximately 57% seen once. The clonotype originates from a human donor with severe aplastic anemia or a healthy control (not recorded which). The specimen sequenced was sorted CD4+, CD8+, or CD8+CD57+ T cells (not recorded which) from PBMCs. The J gene is TRBJ2-1, the V gene TRBV6-5; D gene uncertain. CDR3 in DNA: TGTGCCAGCAGTGACCACCCAGTCTCCTACAATGAGCAGTTCTTC. Its protein product is CASSDHPVSYNEQFF.